Below, 10 T cell receptor beta chains from the same sample are listed, as sequenced in a study of blood T cell repertoires in COVID-19. Sequencing was performed with immunoSEQ multiplex PCR; in TCRdb, only in-frame clones are kept and a portion is missing. The sample has roughly 250,000 clones, about 83% seen once. The sequencing sample was made of PBMCs or T cells enriched from blood (not recorded which). The origin of the receptors is a woman aged 40-49 years who had been exposed to COVID-19.

The rearrangement links TRBV28 to TRBJ1-5; no clear D. Germline V gives CDR1 MDHEN, CDR2 SYDVKM. This CDR3 spans 15 amino acids. Trimming took off 5 bases at V and 0 bases at J, with 11 bases between the two ends. The DNA for the CDR3 is TGTGCCAGCAGTCGAAAGGACTATAGCAATCAGCCCCAGCATTTT. Amino acids: CASSRKDYSNQPQHF.

The rearrangement uses TRBV21-1 and TRBJ2-7; the D segment call TRBD2 is taken from the table without a DNA check. TRBV21-1 is classified as a pseudogene. The CDR3 has 14 residues. The CDR3 spells CASSRTSGGDEQYF. CDR3 coding DNA: TGTGCCAGCAGCAGGACTAGCGGGGGAGACGAGCAGTACTTC.

The V call is TRBV30, the J call TRBJ1-6; 7 bases line up with TRBD1. V shed 2 bases, J shed 5 bases, and the junction held 6 bases outside the gene matches. There are 15 residues in the CDR3. Germline CDR1 and CDR2: GTSNPN and SVGIG (reference sequence). As DNA, the CDR3 is TGTGCCTGGAGTACAGGGGTCGGGAATAATTCACCCCTCCACTTT. This encodes CAWSTGVGNNSPLHF. The complete variable domain, with remaining parts taken from reference TRBV30 and TRBJ1-6, reads SQTIHQWPATLVQPVGSPLSLECTVEGTSNPNLYWYRQAAGRGLQLLFYSVGIGQISSEVPQNLSASRPQDRQFILSSKKLLLSDSGFYLCAWSTGVGNNSPLHFGNGTRLTVT.

The V call is TRBV5-1, the J call TRBJ2-1; 9 bases agree with TRBD2. Unmatched junction bases numbered 3, after V lost 7 bases and J lost 4 bases. The CDR3 consists of 13 residues. CDR1 is SGHRS and CDR2 is YFSETQ in the germline V gene. The CDR3 DNA is TGCGCCAGCCGACTAGCGGTATACAATGAGCAGTTCTTC. This codes for CASRLAVYNEQFF.

This chain connects TRBV7-2 to TRBJ2-7; D remains ambiguous. V lost 4 bases to trimming and J lost 2 bases, with 6 bases between them. This CDR3 is 12 amino acids long. Per germline, CDR1 SGHTA and CDR2 FQGNSA. CDR3 sequence (DNA): TGTGCCAGCAGCTATAGTGCCTACGAGCAGTACTTC. Translated: CASSYSAYEQYF.

The J gene is TRBJ2-3, the V gene TRBV28, with D perhaps TRBD1 (7 bases). Trimming took off 7 bases at V and 5 bases at J, with 19 bases between the two ends. Germline V lookup: CDR1 MDHEN, CDR2 SYDVKM. The CDR3 spans 15 residues. The CDR3 loop is CASNRRSRGEDTQYF. DNA of the CDR3: TGTGCCAGCAACCGAAGGAGCAGGGGGGAAGATACGCAGTATTTT.

This clone came up once. This sequence joins TRBV19 and TRBJ1-5, with 8 bases lining up with TRBD1. The CDR3 covers 17 residues. Unmatched junction bases numbered 9, after V lost 3 bases and J lost 2 bases. The germline V gene has CDR1 LNHDA and CDR2 SQIVND (reference sequence). Here the CDR3 reads CASSMSQGAAGNQPQHF. The CDR3 nucleotides are TGTGCCAGTAGTATGAGTCAGGGGGCGGCGGGCAATCAGCCCCAGCATTTT.

This chain links TRBV7-3 with TRBJ1-1; 9 bases are a match to TRBD1. The J segment lost 4 bases and the V segment lost 0 bases, leaving 3 bases of the junction unmatched. The CDR3 loop spans 15 amino acids. The V gene's germline CDR1 is SGHTA and CDR2 FQGTGA. DNA for the CDR3: TGTGCCAGCAGCTTAACTGGACAGGGGATCACTGAAGCTTTCTTT. Amino acids: CASSLTGQGITEAFF.

A word on this clone: The sample carries other DNA sequences with the same CDR3. The genes are TRBV30 and TRBJ1-1; a possible D gene is TRBD1 (6 bases). The CDR3 is 12 amino acids. The V end lost 1 base, the J end lost 7 bases, and 10 bases lay between the germline ends. The germline V gene encodes CDR1 GTSNPN and CDR2 SVGIG (reference sequence). DNA for the CDR3: TGTGCCTGGAGTGGTAGGGGGTTTGAAGCTTTCTTT. It specifies CAWSGRGFEAFF.

The V gene is TRBV4-2, the J gene TRBJ2-3; 13 nucleotides match TRBD2. The germline CDR1 and CDR2 sequences are LGHNA and YNFKEQ. CDR3 size: 20 residues. V shed 1 base, J shed 1 base, and the junction held 11 bases outside the gene matches. CDR3 DNA: TGTGCCAGCAGCCAAGTCCCGGGACTAGCGGGGCCACGGGGCACAGATACGCAGTATTTT. It translates to CASSQVPGLAGPRGTDTQYF.